This T cell receptor (beta chain) was found in a study of cytomegalovirus exposure and HLA in healthy donors. PCR primers comprised 60 Vbeta and 13 Jbeta primers. Assay used: immunoSEQ multiplex PCR; TCRdb lists only in-frame clones, some missing. The data hold 85,000 to 95,000 clones, with 60% to 70% observed a single time. This cohort consisted of healthy bone marrow donors. CDR1 SGDLS and CDR2 YYNGEE come from the germline V gene. The CDR3 length is 17 residues. J was trimmed by 4 bases and V by 0 bases; bases with no gene match: 7. The chain has TRBV9 and TRBJ2-6; 7 bases line up with TRBD1. The source is a woman in her 30s in good health and CMV-seronegative. The sample consisted of PBMCs. The CDR3 sequence: CASSVVKGAVGANVLTF. The CDR3 region has the DNA TGTGCCAGCAGCGTAGTAAAGGGGGCGGTGGGGGCCAACGTCCTGACTTTC.